This paragraph covers one T cell receptor beta chain sequence. Its target is not known. The record originates from a study of shared clonotypes between healthy human individuals. The wider study: Every donor yielded three CD4 naive, three CD4 memory, two CD8 naive and one CD8 memory plate.

CDR1 SGHRS and CDR2 YFSETQ come from the germline V gene. This CDR3 is 17 amino acids long. V shed 3 bases and J 0 bases; nucleotides not matched to a gene: 8. Study-level findings and limits: Clonotype sharing among donors likely depends on sequencing depth. It was the few donors that limited the genetic and exposure-history diversity represented.

Assay used: immunoSEQ multiplex PCR; TCRdb lists only in-frame clones, some missing. The sample holds over a million clones, about 76% seen once. Sequencing input: memory CD4+ T cells sorted from blood. The subset denotes: CD45RA-negative fraction. The source of this sequence is a man between 18 and 29 years old in good health. The chain combines TRBV5-1 with TRBJ2-7, with 11 bases matching TRBD2. The CDR3 DNA follows: TGCGCCAGCAGCTGGACGACTAGCGGGACGGCCTCCTACGAGCAGTACTTC. This translates into CASSWTTSGTASYEQYF.